A selection of T cell receptor beta chains follows, all from one sample in a study of regulatory T cells in long-lasting Graves disease. In TCRdb, the multiplex PCR reads were re-called with MiXCR into one record per CDR3 protein. The sample lists 450,000 or so distinct CDR3 sequences; around a fifth were seen once. Sequenced here: peripheral blood mononuclear cells (PBMCs), sampled when the disease was refractory, from a patient treated with antithyroid drugs. The receptors stem from a female donor with Graves disease. Each CDR3 is given with its conserved first and last residue.

>TRBV12-3/TRBV12-4|TRBJ2-1
CASSQGTMGTRNEQFF
>TRBV4-3|TRBJ2-6
CASSQAQPASAGANVLTF
>TRBV12-3/TRBV12-4|TRBJ2-7
CASSPRDRGRTYEQYF
>TRBV19|TRBJ2-7
CASSIQVPEYEQYF
>TRBV19|TRBJ2-7
CASSLQGFSYEQYF
>TRBV30|TRBJ2-2
CAWRVLAGYGGELFF
>TRBV20-1|TRBJ1-2
CSAYHGGPYGYTF
>TRBV4-2|TRBJ1-4
CASSISEKLFF
>TRBV13|TRBJ1-2
CASSPQGQGHGYTF
>TRBV7-8|TRBJ1-4
CASSRGTVVTNEKLFF
>TRBV6-1|TRBJ2-7
CASSEETGGSYEQYF
>TRBV19|TRBJ2-7
CASSTQWGTTTYEQYF
>TRBV7-9|TRBJ2-7
CASSPPASGGSYEQYF
>TRBV28|TRBJ1-5
CAIRTSGRSQYFGPGTQPQHF
>TRBV12-3/TRBV12-4|TRBJ1-5
CASSLGSSNQPQHF
>TRBV12-3/TRBV12-4|TRBJ2-7
CASSETSERGNEQYF
>TRBV27|TRBJ1-5
CASRPQGAVAQPQHF
>TRBV30|TRBJ2-7
CAWSEWAAYEQYF
>TRBV7-3|TRBJ2-2
CASSRAAGELFF
>TRBV5-1|TRBJ2-7
CASSHDGDRGFYEQYF
>TRBV7-2|TRBJ2-7
CASSFTPGTYSYEQYF
>TRBV19|TRBJ1-2
CASSMRAPESSNYGYTF
>TRBV20-1|TRBJ2-7
CSARRAYEQYF
>TRBV6-5|TRBJ2-3
CASSYRWGPDTQYF
>TRBV7-2|TRBJ2-7
CASSLESRLGYGQYF
>TRBV7-2|TRBJ1-2
CASSFLQGAKPGYTF
>TRBV20-1|TRBJ2-5
CSARGRGVVETQYF
>TRBV6-9|TRBJ1-1
CASSYGDRGSEAFF
>TRBV15|TRBJ2-5
CATSREKPTSGRKQETQYF
>TRBV7-2|TRBJ1-1
CASSLDRGEAFF
>TRBV6-5|TRBJ2-5
CASSYSTTPRRETQYF
>TRBV28|TRBJ2-7
CASSLLNAGTSGSQSYEQYF
>TRBV2|TRBJ2-2
CASSDSIGTLTGELFF
>TRBV2|TRBJ1-5
CASSTESGGSQPQHF
>TRBV12-3/TRBV12-4|TRBJ2-5
CASSLDSLGETQYF
>TRBV30|TRBJ2-4
CAWSVGVGSKNIQYF
>TRBV7-9|TRBJ2-7
CASSPKTGGVYEQYF
>TRBV6-5|TRBJ2-7
CASSSGLISYEQYF
>TRBV7-6|TRBJ1-6
CASRELSSYNSPLHF
>TRBV6-6|TRBJ1-5
CASSYSTGFFQPQHF
>TRBV28|TRBJ1-5
CASSSGRMNQPQHF
>TRBV7-3|TRBJ1-1
CASSPNNGGDTEAFF
>TRBV9|TRBJ2-2
CASSAGGNTGELFF
>TRBV20-1|TRBJ2-5
CSTGGLQETQYF
>TRBV7-9|TRBJ1-1
CASSLMSVNTEAFF
>TRBV7-2|TRBJ1-6
CASSSHGRLSSYNSPLHF
>TRBV28|TRBJ1-5
CAHGDRGLQPQHF
>TRBV6-5|TRBJ1-2
CASSYSLTGGYGYTF
>TRBV25-1|TRBJ2-7
CASSEDRAGGRGEQYF
>TRBV7-6|TRBJ1-2
CASSLSSGYGYTF
>TRBV19|TRBJ1-3
CASSPSGGFGNTIYF
>TRBV11-2|TRBJ2-5
CACAHYGAHKETQYF
>TRBV11-2|NA
CASSHARTGGQETQYF
>TRBV6-1|TRBJ2-2
CASTNQYTGELFF
>TRBV28|TRBJ2-4
CASSWGQGTTKNIQYF
>TRBV28|TRBJ1-3
CASSSQYRNTIYF
>TRBV7-2|TRBJ1-2
CASSGRTDGYGYTF